These 12 T cell receptor beta chains were all obtained from the same sample, sequenced in a study of cytomegalovirus exposure and HLA in healthy donors. The PCR contained 60 Vbeta and 13 Jbeta primers. The repertoire was sequenced with immunoSEQ multiplex PCR; TCRdb's copy has only in-frame clones and lacks some. This table holds 150,000 to 200,000 clones, roughly 80% found once. Sequences were obtained from PBMCs. These receptors came from a male donor in good health and CMV-seronegative.

This chain joins TRBV7-9 and TRBJ2-7; 8 bases map to TRBD2. V was pared by 0 bases and J by 6 bases, with 7 bases of the junction left unmatched. There are 15 residues in the CDR3. Germline V gives CDR1 SEHNR, CDR2 FQNEAQ (reference sequence). Here the CDR3 DNA reads TGTGCCAGCAGCTTAGCGGGCGGGAGGCTTCCCGAGCAGTACTTC. This codes for CASSLAGGRLPEQYF. Using reference TRBV7-9 and TRBJ2-7 for the parts outside the CDR3, the full variable domain is DTGVSQNPRHKITKRGQNVTFRCDPISEHNRLYWYRQTLGQGPEFLTYFQNEAQLEKSRLLSDRFSAERPKGSFSTLEIQRTEQGDSAMYLCASSLAGGRLPEQYFGPGTRLTVT.

The chain carries TRBV29-1 and TRBJ1-2; D may be TRBD1 (5 bases). The CDR3 has 12 residues. Trimming stripped 0 bases from V and 8 bases from J, with 10 bases between. The V gene's germline CDR1 is SQVTM and CDR2 ANQGSEA. This CDR3 is CSVEDVGAGYTF. CDR3 coding DNA: TGCAGCGTTGAAGATGTAGGGGCAGGCTACACCTTC.

This chain uses TRBV9 with TRBJ1-6; 7 bases align to TRBD1. The germline gives CDR1 SGDLS, CDR2 YYNGEE. The CDR3 is made up of 13 amino acids. V shed 1 base, J shed 8 bases, and the junction held 0 bases outside the gene matches. The CDR3 loop reads CASSVTGDSPLHF. The CDR3 coding sequence is TGTGCCAGCAGCGTAACAGGGGATTCACCCCTCCACTTT.

The chain has TRBV6-1 and TRBJ2-2; 7 bases fit TRBD1. Germline CDR1 reads MNHNS; CDR2 reads SASEGT. V shed 7 bases and J 8 bases; nucleotides not matched to a gene: 13. This CDR3 spans 15 amino acids. The CDR3 DNA is TGTGCCAGCACCCTTGAGACAGGGATAAGGGGGGAGCTGTTTTTT. Its protein product is CASTLETGIRGELFF.

The chain recombines TRBV18 with TRBJ1-4, with 7 bases that match TRBD1. CDR1 is KGHSH and CDR2 is LQKENI in the germline V gene. Trimming took 8 bases from V and 3 from J; bases not matched to a gene: 3. The CDR3 length is 13 residues. CDR3 nucleotide sequence: TGTGCCAGCACCGGGACAGCTAATGAAAAACTGTTTTTT. It encodes CASTGTANEKLFF.

This rearrangement joins TRBV6-5 to TRBJ2-7; 7 bases are shared with TRBD1. V shed 6 bases, J shed 3 bases, and the junction held 8 bases outside the gene matches. The germline V gene encodes CDR1 MNHEY and CDR2 SVGAGI. This CDR3 spans 14 amino acids. The chain's CDR3 is CASRNRDRVYEQYF. CDR3 in DNA: TGTGCCAGCAGAAACCGGGACAGAGTCTACGAGCAGTACTTC.

This chain uses TRBV7-3 with TRBJ2-2; the match to TRBD1 covers 7 bases. There are 14 residues in the CDR3. The V and J ends lost 7 bases and 5 bases, in that order; junction bases with no gene match: 7. CDR1 is SGHTA, CDR2 FQGTGA, per germline. The CDR3 sequence is CASTLDRETGELFF. CDR3 nucleotides: TGTGCCAGCACGCTTGACAGGGAAACCGGGGAGCTGTTTTTT.

The CDR3 is CASNGQFFDEQFF. The DNA for the CDR3 is TGTGCCAGCAACGGACAGTTTTTCGATGAGCAGTTCTTC. This chain joins TRBV5-5 and TRBJ2-1; D might be TRBD1 (6 bases). Germline values: CDR1 SGHKS, CDR2 YYEKEE (reference sequence). There are 13 residues in the CDR3. The V and J ends lost 6 bases and 8 bases respectively, with 15 bases between them. Using reference TRBV5-5 and TRBJ2-1 for the parts outside the CDR3, the full variable domain is DAGVTQSPTHLIKTRGQQVTLRCSPISGHKSVSWYQQVLGQGPQFIFQYYEKEERGRGNFPDRFSARQFPNYSSELNVNALLLGDSALYLCASNGQFFDEQFFGPGTRLTVL.

The chain couples TRBV29-1 to TRBJ1-1; unclear D gene. V was pared by 4 bases and J by 5 bases, with 5 bases between. Germline CDR1 reads SQVTM; CDR2 reads ANQGSEA. This CDR3 is 10 amino acids long. In DNA, the CDR3 is TGCAGCGTTGTGAGGACTGAAGCTTTCTTT. Encoded protein: CSVVRTEAFF.

The J gene is TRBJ2-3, the V gene TRBV28; D not certain. The V gene's germline CDR1 is MDHEN and CDR2 SYDVKM. The V and J ends lost 2 bases and 0 bases respectively, with 6 bases between them. CDR3 length equals 14 residues. The DNA for the CDR3 is TGTGCCAGCAGTTTAGCGACTAGCACAGATACGCAGTATTTT. This codes for CASSLATSTDTQYF.

This clone came up a few times. The chain couples TRBV4-3 to TRBJ2-1; 8 bases are a match to TRBD2. The CDR3 totals 16 residues. V lost 1 base to trimming and J lost 7 bases; unmatched junction nucleotides: 9. Germline CDR1 LGHNA, CDR2 YSLEER. CDR3 DNA sequence: TGCGCCAGCAGCCAAGGTTGGACTAGCAGTCGAAATGAGCAGTTCTTC. Translated: CASSQGWTSSRNEQFF.

The J gene is TRBJ1-1, the V gene TRBV5-1; 7 bases match TRBD1. CDR3 size: 13 residues. The J segment lost 5 bases and the V segment lost 3 bases, leaving 4 bases of the junction unmatched. Germline CDR1 and CDR2: SGHRS and YFSETQ. The CDR3 region is CASSSTGETEAFF. In nucleotides, the CDR3 is TGCGCCAGCAGCTCAACAGGGGAAACTGAAGCTTTCTTT.